Sequencing of this TCR beta chain was carried out in a study of shared clonotypes between healthy human individuals. For the study at large: In total, the donors were two women and a few men aged 18 to 49.

Per germline, CDR1 PRHDT and CDR2 FYEKMQ (reference sequence). CDR3 length: 14 amino acids. The V end lost 5 bases, the J end lost 3 bases, and 13 bases lay between the germline ends. Deep was the level used in running the assay. Some 32,000 T cell genomes, or approximately 200 ng DNA, went into the sorted-subset replicate PCRs. The protocol was immunoSEQ multiplex PCR, while the TCRdb copy is restricted to in-frame clones and leaves out a portion. The data contain under 2,500,000 clones, 90% to 96% of them seen just once; the ten biggest clones take up 0.1% to 0.15%. Overall study findings and caveats: A few donors showed sharing of roughly 5% of naive CD4 clonotypes.

Of note for this clone: Its antigen is unidentified.

The TCR comes from a man in his late teens or twenties in good health. The chain couples TRBV13 to TRBJ1-1; possible D gene TRBD1, 5 bases. The specimen was naive CD4+ T cells sorted from blood. The subset: CD45RA+ positively selected. The CDR3 DNA sequence: TGTGCCAGCAGCCCGTTGACAGAGTACACTGAAGCTTTCTTT. Protein: CASSPLTEYTEAFF.